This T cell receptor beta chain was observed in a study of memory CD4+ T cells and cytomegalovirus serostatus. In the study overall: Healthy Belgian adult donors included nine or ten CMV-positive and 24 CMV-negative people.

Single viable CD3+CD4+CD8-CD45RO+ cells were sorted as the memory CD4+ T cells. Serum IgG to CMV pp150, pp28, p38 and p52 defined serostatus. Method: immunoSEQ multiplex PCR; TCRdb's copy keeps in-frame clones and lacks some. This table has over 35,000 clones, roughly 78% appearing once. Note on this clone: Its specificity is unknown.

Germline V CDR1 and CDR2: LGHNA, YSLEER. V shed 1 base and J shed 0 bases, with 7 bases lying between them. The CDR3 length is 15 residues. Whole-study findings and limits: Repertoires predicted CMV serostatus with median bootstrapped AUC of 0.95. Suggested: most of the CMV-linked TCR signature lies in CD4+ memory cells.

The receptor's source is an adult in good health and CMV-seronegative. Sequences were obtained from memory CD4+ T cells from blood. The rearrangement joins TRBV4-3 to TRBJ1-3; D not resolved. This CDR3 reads CASSQAWLSGNTIYF. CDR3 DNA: TGCGCCAGCAGCCAAGCATGGCTCTCTGGAAACACCATATATTTT.